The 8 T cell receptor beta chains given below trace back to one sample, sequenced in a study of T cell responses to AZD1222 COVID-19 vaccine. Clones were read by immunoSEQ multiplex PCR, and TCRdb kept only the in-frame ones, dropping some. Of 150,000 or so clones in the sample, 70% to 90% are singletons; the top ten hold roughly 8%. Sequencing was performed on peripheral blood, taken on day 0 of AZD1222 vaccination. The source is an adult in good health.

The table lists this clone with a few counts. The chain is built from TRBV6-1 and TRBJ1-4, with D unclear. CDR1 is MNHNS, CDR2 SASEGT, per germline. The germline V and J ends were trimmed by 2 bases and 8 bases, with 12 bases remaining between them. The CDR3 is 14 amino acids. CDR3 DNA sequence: TGTGCCAGCAGTGAAATGGGTTCTCGAGAAAAACTGTTTTTT. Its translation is CASSEMGSREKLFF.

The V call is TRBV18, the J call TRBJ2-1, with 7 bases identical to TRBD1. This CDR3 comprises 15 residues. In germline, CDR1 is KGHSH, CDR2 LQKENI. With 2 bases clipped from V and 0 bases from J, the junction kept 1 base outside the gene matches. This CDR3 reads CASSPTGDSYNEQFF. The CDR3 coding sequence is TGTGCCAGCTCACCAACAGGGGACTCCTACAATGAGCAGTTCTTC.

Here the CDR3 DNA reads TGTGCCACCAGCAGATCAGAACGGACCGAGCAGTACTTC. Amino acids: CATSRSERTEQYF. The chain joins TRBV15 to TRBJ2-7; D gene ambiguous. The germline CDR1 and CDR2 sequences are LNHNV and YYDKDF (reference sequence). The CDR3 consists of 13 residues. Trimming took 2 bases from V and 6 from J, leaving 11 bases between them.

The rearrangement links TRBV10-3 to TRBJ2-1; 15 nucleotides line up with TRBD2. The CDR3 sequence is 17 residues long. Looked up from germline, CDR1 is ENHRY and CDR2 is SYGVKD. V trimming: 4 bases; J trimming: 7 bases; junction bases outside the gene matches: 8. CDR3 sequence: CAISAGLAGGPWNEQFF. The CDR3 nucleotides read TGTGCCATCAGTGCTGGACTAGCGGGGGGGCCGTGGAATGAGCAGTTCTTC.

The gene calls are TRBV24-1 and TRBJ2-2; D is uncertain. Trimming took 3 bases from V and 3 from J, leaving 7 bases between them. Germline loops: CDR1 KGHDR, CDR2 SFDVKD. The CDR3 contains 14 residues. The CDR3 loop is CATSDDGHTGELFF. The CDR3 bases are TGTGCCACCAGTGATGATGGGCACACCGGGGAGCTGTTTTTT.

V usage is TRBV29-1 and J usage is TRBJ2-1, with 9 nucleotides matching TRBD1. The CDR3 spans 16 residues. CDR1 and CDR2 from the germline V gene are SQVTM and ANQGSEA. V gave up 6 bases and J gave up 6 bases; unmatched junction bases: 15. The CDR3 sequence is CSVETGGEGWGNEQFF. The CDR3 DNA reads TGCAGCGTGGAAACAGGGGGCGAGGGTTGGGGCAATGAGCAGTTCTTC.

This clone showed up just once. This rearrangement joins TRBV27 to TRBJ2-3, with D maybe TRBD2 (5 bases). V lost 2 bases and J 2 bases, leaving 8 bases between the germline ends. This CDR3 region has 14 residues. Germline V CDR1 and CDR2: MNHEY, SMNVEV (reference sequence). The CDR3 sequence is CASSLGAVTDTQYF. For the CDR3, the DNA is TGTGCCAGCAGTTTAGGAGCGGTCACAGATACGCAGTATTTT.

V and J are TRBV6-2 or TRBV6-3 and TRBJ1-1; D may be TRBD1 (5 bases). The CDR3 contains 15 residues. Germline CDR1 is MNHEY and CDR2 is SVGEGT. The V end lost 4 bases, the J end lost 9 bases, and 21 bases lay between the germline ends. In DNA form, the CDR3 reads TGTGCCAGCAGTTCCCGCGAGGGCGCTGGGGGGAAAGCTTTCTTT. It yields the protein CASSSREGAGGKAFF.